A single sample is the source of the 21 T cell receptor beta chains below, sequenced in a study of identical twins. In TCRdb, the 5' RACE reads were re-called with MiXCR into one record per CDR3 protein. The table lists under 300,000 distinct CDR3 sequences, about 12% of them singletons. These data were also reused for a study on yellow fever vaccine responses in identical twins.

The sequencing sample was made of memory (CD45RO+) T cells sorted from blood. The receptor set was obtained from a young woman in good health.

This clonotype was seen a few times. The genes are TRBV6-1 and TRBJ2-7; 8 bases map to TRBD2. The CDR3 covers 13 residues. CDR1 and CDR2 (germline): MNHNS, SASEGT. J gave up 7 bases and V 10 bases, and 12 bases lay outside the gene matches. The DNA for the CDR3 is TGTGCCACCCGACGGGAGGGCCTTAAAGAGCAGTACTTC. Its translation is CATRREGLKEQYF.

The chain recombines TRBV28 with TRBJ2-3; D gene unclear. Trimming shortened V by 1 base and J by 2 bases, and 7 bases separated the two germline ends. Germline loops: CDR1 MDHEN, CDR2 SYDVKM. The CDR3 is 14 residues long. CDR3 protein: CASSLLQTTDTQYF. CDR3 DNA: TGTGCCAGCAGTTTATTACAGACCACAGATACGCAGTATTTT.

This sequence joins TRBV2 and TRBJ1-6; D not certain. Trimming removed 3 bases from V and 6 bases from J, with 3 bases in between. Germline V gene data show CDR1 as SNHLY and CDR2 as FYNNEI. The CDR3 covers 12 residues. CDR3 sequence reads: CASSDSNSPLHF. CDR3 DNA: TGTGCCAGCAGTGATAGTAATTCACCCCTCCACTTT.

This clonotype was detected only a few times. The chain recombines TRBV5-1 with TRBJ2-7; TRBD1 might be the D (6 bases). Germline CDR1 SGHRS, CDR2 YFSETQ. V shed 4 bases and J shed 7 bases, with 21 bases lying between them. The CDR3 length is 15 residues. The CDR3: CASSLSFSAGVEQYF. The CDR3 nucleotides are TGCGCCAGCAGCCTGTCTTTCTCCGCAGGGGTGGAGCAGTACTTC.

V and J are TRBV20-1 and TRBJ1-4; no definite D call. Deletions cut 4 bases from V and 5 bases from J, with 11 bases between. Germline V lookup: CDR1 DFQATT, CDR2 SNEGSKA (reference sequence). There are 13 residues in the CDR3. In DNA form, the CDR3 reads TGCAGTGCTAAGGGTTGGGCGAATGAAAAACTGTTTTTT. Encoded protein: CSAKGWANEKLFF.

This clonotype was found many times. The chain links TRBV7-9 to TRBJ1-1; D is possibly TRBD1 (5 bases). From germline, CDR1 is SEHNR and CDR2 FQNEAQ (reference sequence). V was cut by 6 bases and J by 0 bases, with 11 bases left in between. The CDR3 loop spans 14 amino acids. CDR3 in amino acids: CASSLGQLNTEAFF. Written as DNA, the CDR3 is TGTGCCAGCAGTCTGGGGCAATTGAACACTGAAGCTTTCTTT.

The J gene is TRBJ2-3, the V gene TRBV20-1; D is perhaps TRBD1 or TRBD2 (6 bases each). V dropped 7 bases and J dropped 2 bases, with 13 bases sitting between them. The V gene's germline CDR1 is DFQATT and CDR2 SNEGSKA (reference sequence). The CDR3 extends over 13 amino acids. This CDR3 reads CSVGGKNTDTQYF. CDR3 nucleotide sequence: TGCAGTGTGGGGGGCAAGAACACAGATACGCAGTATTTT.

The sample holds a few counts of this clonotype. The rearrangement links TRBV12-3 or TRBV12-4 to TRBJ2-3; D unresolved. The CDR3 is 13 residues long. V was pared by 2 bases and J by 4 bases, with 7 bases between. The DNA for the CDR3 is TGTGCCAGCAGTTTATCCCCCCCAGATACGCAGTATTTT. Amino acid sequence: CASSLSPPDTQYF.

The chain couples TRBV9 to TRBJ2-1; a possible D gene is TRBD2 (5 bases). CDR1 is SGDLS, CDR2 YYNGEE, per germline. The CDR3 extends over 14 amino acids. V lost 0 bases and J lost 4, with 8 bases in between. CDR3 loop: CASSVGGSYNEQFF. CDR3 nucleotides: TGTGCCAGCAGCGTAGGAGGGAGTTACAATGAGCAGTTCTTC.

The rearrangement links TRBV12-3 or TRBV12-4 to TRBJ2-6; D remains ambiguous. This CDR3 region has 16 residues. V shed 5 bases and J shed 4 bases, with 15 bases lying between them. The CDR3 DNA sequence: TGTGCCAGCAGTCCGGACGGATTATCCGGGGCCAACGTCCTGACTTTC. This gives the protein CASSPDGLSGANVLTF.

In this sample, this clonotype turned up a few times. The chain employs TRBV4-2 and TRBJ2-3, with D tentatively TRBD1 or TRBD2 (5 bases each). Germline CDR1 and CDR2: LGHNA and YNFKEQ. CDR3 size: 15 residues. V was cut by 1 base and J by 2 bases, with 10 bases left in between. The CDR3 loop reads CASSQVLGDTDTQYF. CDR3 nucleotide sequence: TGTGCCAGCAGCCAAGTTCTGGGGGACACAGATACGCAGTATTTT.

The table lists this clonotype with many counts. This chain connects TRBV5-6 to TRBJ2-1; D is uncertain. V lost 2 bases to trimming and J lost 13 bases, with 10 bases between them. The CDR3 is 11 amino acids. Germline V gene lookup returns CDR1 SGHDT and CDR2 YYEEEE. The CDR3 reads CASSLSTAQFF. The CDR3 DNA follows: TGTGCCAGCAGCTTATCTACAGCCCAGTTCTTC.

The CDR3 spells CASSPRGGVGKNIQYF. CDR3 sequence (DNA): TGTGCCAGCAGCCCCCGGGGCGGGGTGGGCAAAAACATTCAGTACTTC. The chain has TRBV7-2 and TRBJ2-4; TRBD2 is a possible D gene (6 bases). The germline V and J ends were trimmed by 5 bases and 3 bases, with 17 bases remaining between them. The germline gives CDR1 SGHTA, CDR2 FQGNSA. The CDR3 consists of 16 residues.

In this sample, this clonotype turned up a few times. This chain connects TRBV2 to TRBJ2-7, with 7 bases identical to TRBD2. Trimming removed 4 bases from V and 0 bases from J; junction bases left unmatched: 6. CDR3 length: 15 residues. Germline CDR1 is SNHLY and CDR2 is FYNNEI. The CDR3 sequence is CASSVSGDNSYEQYF. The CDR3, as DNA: TGTGCCAGCAGTGTCAGCGGGGATAACTCCTACGAGCAGTACTTC.

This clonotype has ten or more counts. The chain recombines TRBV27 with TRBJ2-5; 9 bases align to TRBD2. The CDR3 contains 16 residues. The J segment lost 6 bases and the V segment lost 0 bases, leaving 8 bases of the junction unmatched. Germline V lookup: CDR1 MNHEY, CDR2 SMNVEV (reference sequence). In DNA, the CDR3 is TGTGCCAGCAGTTTATCGAGGGCGGGGGGGCTTAAGACCCAGTACTTC. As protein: CASSLSRAGGLKTQYF.

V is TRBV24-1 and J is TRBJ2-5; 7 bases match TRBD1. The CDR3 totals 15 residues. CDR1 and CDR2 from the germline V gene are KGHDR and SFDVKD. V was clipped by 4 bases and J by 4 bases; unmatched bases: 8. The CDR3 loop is CATSDLGTDRETQYF. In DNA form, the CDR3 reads TGTGCCACCAGTGACCTTGGGACAGACAGAGAGACCCAGTACTTC.

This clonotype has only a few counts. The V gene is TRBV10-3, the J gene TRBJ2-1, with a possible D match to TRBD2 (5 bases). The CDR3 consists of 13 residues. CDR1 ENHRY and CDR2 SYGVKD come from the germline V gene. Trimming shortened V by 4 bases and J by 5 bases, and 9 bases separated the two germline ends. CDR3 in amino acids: CAISGRENNEQFF. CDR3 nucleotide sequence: TGTGCCATCAGTGGCCGGGAAAACAATGAGCAGTTCTTC.

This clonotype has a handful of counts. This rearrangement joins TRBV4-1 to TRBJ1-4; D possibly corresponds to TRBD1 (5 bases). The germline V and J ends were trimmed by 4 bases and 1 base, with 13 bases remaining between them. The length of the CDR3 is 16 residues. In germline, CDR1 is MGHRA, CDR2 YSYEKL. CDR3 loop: CASSRGWGGTNEKLFF. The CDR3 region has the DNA TGCGCCAGCAGCCGGGGATGGGGGGGAACTAATGAAAAACTGTTTTTT.

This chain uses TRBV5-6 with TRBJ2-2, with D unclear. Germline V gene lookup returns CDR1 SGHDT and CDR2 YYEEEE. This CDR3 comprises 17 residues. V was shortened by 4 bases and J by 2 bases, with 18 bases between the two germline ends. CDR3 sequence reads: CASSLWLYSTNTGELFF. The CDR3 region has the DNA TGTGCCAGCAGCCTATGGCTTTATTCCACTAACACCGGGGAGCTGTTTTTT. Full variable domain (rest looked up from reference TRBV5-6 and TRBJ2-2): DAGVTQSPTHLIKTRGQQVTLRCSPKSGHDTVSWYQQALGQGPQFIFQYYEEEERQRGNFPDRFSGHQFPNYSSELNVNALLLGDSALYLCASSLWLYSTNTGELFFGEGSRLTVL.

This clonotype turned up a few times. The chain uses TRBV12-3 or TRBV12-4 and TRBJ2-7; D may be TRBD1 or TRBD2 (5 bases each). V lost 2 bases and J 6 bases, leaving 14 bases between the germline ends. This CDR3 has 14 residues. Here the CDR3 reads CASSLPASGGEQYF. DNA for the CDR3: TGTGCCAGCAGTTTACCCGCCTCTGGGGGCGAGCAGTACTTC.

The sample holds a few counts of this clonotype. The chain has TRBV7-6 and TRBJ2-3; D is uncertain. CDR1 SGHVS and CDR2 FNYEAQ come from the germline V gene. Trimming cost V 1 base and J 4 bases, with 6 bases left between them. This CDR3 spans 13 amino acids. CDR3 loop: CASSLGTSDTQYF. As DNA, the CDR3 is TGTGCCAGCAGCTTAGGGACCTCAGATACGCAGTATTTT. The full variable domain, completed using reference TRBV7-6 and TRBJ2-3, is GAGVSQSPRYKVTKRGQDVALRCDPISGHVSLYWYRQALGQGPEFLTYFNYEAQQDKSGLPNDRFSAERPEGSISTLTIQRTEQRDSAMYRCASSLGTSDTQYFGPGTRLTVL.